These T cell receptor beta chains were read from a single sample in a study of cytomegalovirus exposure and HLA in healthy donors. Profiled with immunoSEQ multiplex PCR; TCRdb holds only in-frame clones, not every one. This table holds 65,000 to 85,000 clones. The sequencing input was PBMCs. The receptors were gathered from a woman in her twenties or thirties in good health and CMV-seronegative. CDR3s include the opening cysteine and the closing phenylalanine or tryptophan. The D gene is left open where the match is weak.

TGTGCCTGGAGTGTAAGAGACGAGCAGTACTTC | CAWSVRDEQYF | TRBV30 | NA | TRBJ2-7
TGCAGCGTTGGGACAGTCCCTAATGAGCAGTTCTTC | CSVGTVPNEQFF | TRBV29-1 | NA | TRBJ2-1
TGCGCCAGCAGCCCACTAGCGGCTCAAATCAATGAGCAGTTCTTC | CASSPLAAQINEQFF | TRBV5-1 | TRBD2 | TRBJ2-1
TGTGCCAGCAGCCCGGGACAAGCTACCTTCTATGGCTACACCTTC | CASSPGQATFYGYTF | TRBV6-5 | NA | TRBJ1-2
TGTGCCAGCAGCCTCGAACCTCAGGGGGACACTGAAGCTTTCTTT | CASSLEPQGDTEAFF | TRBV7-6 | TRBD1 | TRBJ1-1
TGTGCCTGGAACGGACAGGGGAATCAGCCCCAGCATTTT | CAWNGQGNQPQHF | TRBV30 | TRBD1 | TRBJ1-5
TGTGCCAGTTGGCGGACAGGAGAAGAGACCCAGTACTTC | CASWRTGEETQYF | TRBV19 | TRBD1 | TRBJ2-5
TGTGCCAGCCACGGGACAGGGGACTATGGCTACACCTTC | CASHGTGDYGYTF | TRBV19 | TRBD1 | TRBJ1-2
TGTGCCAGCTCAGGAGGGGCAGGTGGCGAGCAGTACTTC | CASSGGAGGEQYF | TRBV18 | NA | TRBJ2-7
TGTGCCAGCAGTTACAGGGGCAATACGCAGTATTTT | CASSYRGNTQYF | TRBV6-5 | NA | TRBJ2-3
TGTGCCAGCAGTCCCGCCCCCGGGACTAGCTTGGATACGCAGTATTTT | CASSPAPGTSLDTQYF | TRBV27 | TRBD2 | TRBJ2-3
TGTGCCAGCAGTTACCGGGGACAGGGGGCTCAAGGAGCTTTCTTT | CASSYRGQGAQGAFF | TRBV6-5 | TRBD1 | TRBJ1-1
TGCGCCAGCAGCCCGACGACAGGGGGGGCCAAAAACATTCAGTACTTC | CASSPTTGGAKNIQYF | TRBV5-1 | TRBD1 | TRBJ2-4
TGCGCCAGCAGCCAAGTGTGGAAGACAATGAACACCGGGGAGCTGTTTTTT | CASSQVWKTMNTGELFF | TRBV4-3 | NA | TRBJ2-2
TGTGCCTGGAGTGGGACAGGGGGAGTCTACGAGCAGTACTTC | CAWSGTGGVYEQYF | TRBV30 | TRBD1 | TRBJ2-7
TGCGCCAGCAGCCAAGATTGGCAGTCCACAGATACGCAGTATTTT | CASSQDWQSTDTQYF | TRBV4-1 | NA | TRBJ2-3
TGTGCCAGCAGAATGACGCGACTAGCGGGATTGGGCGAGCAGTACTTC | CASRMTRLAGLGEQYF | TRBV28 | TRBD2 | TRBJ2-7
TGTGCCAGCAGCGCAAGACTAGCGGGAGTCACCGGGGAGCTGTTTTTT | CASSARLAGVTGELFF | TRBV9 | TRBD2 | TRBJ2-2
TGCAGCGCAGGACAGGGAATGAACACTGAAGCTTTCTTT | CSAGQGMNTEAFF | TRBV29-1 | TRBD1 | TRBJ1-1
TGTGCCAGCAGCTTCGGACATGGAGAAGCTGAAGCTTTCTTT | CASSFGHGEAEAFF | TRBV11-3 | NA | TRBJ1-1
TGTGCCAGCAGTATGGACAGGGGGCGCGACTATGGCTACACCTTC | CASSMDRGRDYGYTF | TRBV27 | TRBD1 | TRBJ1-2
TGCGCCAGCAGCTTGGGTGACAGGTTCAATCAGCCCCAGCATTTT | CASSLGDRFNQPQHF | TRBV5-1 | NA | TRBJ1-5
TGTGCCAGCAGAGGGACAAGGGACACTGAAGCTTTCTTT | CASRGTRDTEAFF | TRBV2 | NA | TRBJ1-1
TGTGCCAGCAGTCTCGACAGGGCTATTAACTATGGCTACACCTTC | CASSLDRAINYGYTF | TRBV2 | TRBD1 | TRBJ1-2
TGCAGCGTTGAAGGACTAGCGGGGGACTACGAGCAGTACTTC | CSVEGLAGDYEQYF | TRBV29-1 | TRBD2 | TRBJ2-7
TGTGCCAGTAGTATAAGGAGGCCCCTTGGGAATGAGCAGTTCTTC | CASSIRRPLGNEQFF | TRBV19 | NA | TRBJ2-1
TGTGCCAGCAGTTTCGCGACTAGCGGGGCGGTGTACGAGCAGTACTTC | CASSFATSGAVYEQYF | TRBV27 | TRBD2 | TRBJ2-7
TGCGCCAGCAGCCAGCCCGCCGGAGGGAGTGCTTTCTTT | CASSQPAGGSAFF | TRBV4-1 | NA | TRBJ1-1
TGCAGCGTCCTTTCGGGGTCGGAGCTGTTTTTT | CSVLSGSELFF | TRBV29-1 | NA | TRBJ2-2
TGTGCCAGCTCGAAGGAGTACTATGGCTACACCTTC | CASSKEYYGYTF | TRBV7-9 | NA | TRBJ1-2
TGCGCCAGCAGCCAAGATCAGCTTGCTCTAGAGTATTTT | CASSQDQLALEYF | TRBV4-3 | NA | TRBJ2-3
TGTGCCAGCAGCGTAGGACAGTACCCTGAAAAACTGTTTTTT | CASSVGQYPEKLFF | TRBV9 | NA | TRBJ1-4
TGTGCCAGCAGCTTCGGCGGGGAGCTGTTTTTT | CASSFGGELFF | TRBV5-6 | NA | TRBJ2-2
TGCAGTGCTAGCACCTACGAGCAGTACTTC | CSASTYEQYF | TRBV20-1 | NA | TRBJ2-7
TGTGCCTGGAGTGGGCCTACAGGGAAAGAGACCCAGTACTTC | CAWSGPTGKETQYF | TRBV30 | NA | TRBJ2-5
TGTGCCCCCCGGTTTTACAGGGCTCATGGCTACACCTTC | CAPRFYRAHGYTF | TRBV6-5 | NA | TRBJ1-2
TGTGCCAGCAGTGAACCAGGGGGAGTCGTCCACGAGCAGTACTTC | CASSEPGGVVHEQYF | TRBV25-1 | TRBD1 | TRBJ2-7
TGCGCCAGCAGCCAAGATCAACGGGGGGCGCGGGGTGGCTACACCTTC | CASSQDQRGARGGYTF | TRBV4-3 | NA | TRBJ1-2
TGCGCCAGCAGCCCCCTAGCGGGAGCCCACAATGAGCAGTTCTTC | CASSPLAGAHNEQFF | TRBV5-1 | TRBD2 | TRBJ2-1
TGTGCCAGCGCCAGGGAAACCGGGGAGCTGTTTTTT | CASARETGELFF | TRBV9 | NA | TRBJ2-2
TGTGCCAGCAGCTTAGTTTTTGGGAGCTCAATTGAGCAGTTCTTC | CASSLVFGSSIEQFF | TRBV11-2 | NA | TRBJ2-1
TGTGCCATCAGTGGAGGCACAGATACGCAGTATTTT | CAISGGTDTQYF | TRBV10-3 | NA | TRBJ2-3
TGTGCCTGGAGTGTTCGGACAGACTACGAGCAGTACTTC | CAWSVRTDYEQYF | TRBV30 | NA | TRBJ2-7